This is a list of T cell receptor beta chains from one sample in a study of cytomegalovirus exposure and HLA in healthy donors. The table came from immunoSEQ multiplex PCR; TCRdb's copy has only in-frame clones and leaves some out. The sample gives roughly 250,000 clones, about four fifths of which show up once; about 0.28% is in the top ten. What was sequenced was PBMCs. These receptors all stem from a girl aged 2-10 years in good health and CMV-seronegative. Each CDR3 is given with its conserved first and last residue. A D gene is named only where the DNA matches it firmly. Clone size appears in some rows only: once, few, many, or a class for an expanded clone.

d_call	v_call	clone_size	j_call	cdr3_aa	cdr3_nt
.	TRBV7-9	.	TRBJ1-6	CSSSLEAGVNSPLHF	TGTTCCAGCAGCTTAGAAGCGGGAGTTAATTCACCCCTCCACTTT
.	TRBV5-1	.	TRBJ2-6	CASNGGVRSGANVRTF	TGCGCCAGCAACGGCGGGGTGAGGTCTGGGGCCAACGTCCGGACTTTC
.	TRBV21-1	.	TRBJ2-3	CASSRIYGWGVTDTQYF	TGTGCCAGCAGCAGAATTTATGGGTGGGGGGTTACAGATACGCAGTATTTT
.	TRBV5-1	.	TRBJ2-7	CASSFLAGYYDYEQYF	TGCGCCAGCAGCTTTCTGGCGGGGTACTACGACTACGAGCAGTACTTC
TRBD1	TRBV6-1	few	TRBJ1-1	CASSGDRGGTEAFF	TGTGCCAGCAGTGGGGACAGGGGGGGCACTGAAGCTTTCTTT
.	TRBV6-1	.	TRBJ1-1	CASSLQGSDTEAFF	TGTGCCAGCAGCCTCCAGGGTTCTGACACTGAAGCTTTCTTT
.	TRBV5-5	.	TRBJ2-1	CASSLEWGSEQFF	TGTGCCAGCAGCTTGGAGTGGGGCAGTGAGCAGTTCTTC
TRBD1	TRBV28	.	TRBJ2-7	CATQRGQGDQQYF	TGTGCCACTCAACGGGGCCAGGGGGATCAGCAGTACTTC
.	TRBV7-9	.	TRBJ1-1	CASSPPGGTEAFF	TGTGCCAGCAGCCCCCCGGGGGGGACTGAAGCTTTCTTT
.	TRBV19	.	TRBJ2-1	CASRGVTDSYNEQFF	TGTGCCAGTAGAGGTGTGACAGATTCCTACAATGAGCAGTTCTTC
.	TRBV27	.	TRBJ1-5	CASSPRTLDQPQHF	TGTGCCAGCAGTCCAAGGACTCTCGATCAGCCCCAGCATTTT
TRBD1	TRBV9	.	TRBJ1-2	CASSVARDSRYGYTF	TGTGCCAGCAGCGTAGCACGGGACAGCCGCTATGGCTACACCTTC
.	TRBV4-1	.	TRBJ2-1	CASSLLGLVYNEQFF	TGCGCCAGCAGCCTCCTAGGACTGGTGTACAATGAGCAGTTCTTC
.	TRBV7-9	.	TRBJ1-3	CASSSQGAGNTIYF	TGTGCCAGCAGCTCACAGGGTGCTGGAAACACCATATATTTT
.	TRBV19	.	TRBJ2-7	CASSTRNPYEQYF	TGTGCCAGTAGTACCAGGAACCCCTACGAGCAGTACTTC
.	TRBV19	.	TRBJ2-3	CASSIGQTDTQYF	TGTGCCAGTAGTATTGGGCAGACAGATACGCAGTATTTT
TRBD2	TRBV5-1	.	TRBJ2-5	CASSFLAGGGETQYF	TGCGCCAGCAGCTTCCTAGCGGGGGGAGGAGAGACCCAGTACTTC
.	TRBV2	once	TRBJ1-1	CASKIQGVNTEAFF	TGTGCCAGCAAAATCCAAGGGGTTAACACTGAAGCTTTCTTT
.	TRBV2	.	TRBJ2-7	CASSRGKLSSYEQYF	TGTGCCAGCAGTCGGGGAAAACTATCCTCCTACGAGCAGTACTTC
.	TRBV28	once	TRBJ1-1	CAIQGLTEAFF	TGTGCCATTCAGGGCTTAACTGAAGCTTTCTTT
.	TRBV7-7	few	TRBJ2-3	CASSAGGSISDTQYF	TGTGCCAGCAGCGCAGGAGGTAGCATATCCGATACGCAGTATTTT
TRBD2	TRBV5-1	.	TRBJ2-7	CASSLGSGGTYEQYF	TGCGCCAGCAGCTTGGGTAGCGGGGGGACCTACGAGCAGTACTTC
.	TRBV20-1	few	TRBJ1-1	CSAMGSDIF	TGCAGTGCTATGGGGAGTGATATCTTT
TRBD1	TRBV4-1	once	TRBJ1-4	CASSQASGTGDEKLFF	TGCGCCAGCAGCCAAGCGTCCGGGACAGGGGATGAAAAACTGTTTTTT
TRBD1	TRBV5-1	.	TRBJ2-2	CASSPFRQGTDGELFF	TGCGCCAGCAGCCCATTCAGACAGGGGACGGACGGGGAGCTGTTTTTT
.	TRBV4-2	.	TRBJ2-3	CASSQASAGATTDTQYF	TGTGCCAGCAGCCAAGCTTCGGCGGGGGCGACCACAGATACGCAGTATTTT
TRBD2	TRBV28	few	TRBJ2-1	CASSPRTSGRLYNEQFF	TGTGCCAGCAGTCCCAGGACTAGCGGGAGGCTATACAATGAGCAGTTCTTC